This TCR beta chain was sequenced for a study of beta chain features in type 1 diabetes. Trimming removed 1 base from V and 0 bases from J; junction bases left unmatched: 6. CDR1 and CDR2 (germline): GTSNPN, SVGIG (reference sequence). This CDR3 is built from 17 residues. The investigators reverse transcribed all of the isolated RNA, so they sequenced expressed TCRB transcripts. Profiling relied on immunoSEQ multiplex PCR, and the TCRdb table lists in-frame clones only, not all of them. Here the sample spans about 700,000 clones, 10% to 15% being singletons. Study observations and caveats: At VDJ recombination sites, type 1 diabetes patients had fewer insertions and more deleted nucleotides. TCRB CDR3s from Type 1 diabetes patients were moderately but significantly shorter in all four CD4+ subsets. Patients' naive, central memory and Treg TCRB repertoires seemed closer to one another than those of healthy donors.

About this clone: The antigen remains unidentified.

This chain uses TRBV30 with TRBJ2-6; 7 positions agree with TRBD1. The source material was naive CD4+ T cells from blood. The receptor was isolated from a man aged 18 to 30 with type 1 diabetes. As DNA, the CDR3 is TGTGCCTGGAGTGCGGACAGGCAGAGCTCTGGGGCCAACGTCCTGACTTTC. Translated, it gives CAWSADRQSSGANVLTF.